This entry features one TCR beta chain sequence. The data stem from a study of lymphopenia after photon versus proton radiotherapy. TCRdb keeps only in-frame clones here, not all; method: immunoSEQ multiplex PCR. Seen here are about 68,000 clones, roughly 93% observed once, and the top ten hold roughly 3%. The V end lost 1 base, the J end lost 6 bases, and 15 bases lay between the germline ends. The CDR3 contains 15 residues. Looked up from germline, CDR1 is LGHNA and CDR2 is YNFKEQ. This chain connects TRBV4-2 to TRBJ1-2; possibly TRBD1 for D (6 bases). Sequences were derived from peripheral blood, sampled from a patient treated with photon-based radiotherapy. The TCR sequence derives from a woman between 70 and 85 years old with pancreatic cancer. The CDR3 reads CASSQAVGAGNGYTF. CDR3 nucleotides: TGTGCCAGCAGCCAAGCGGTGGGGGCAGGGAATGGCTACACCTTC.